This T cell receptor (beta chain) was sequenced for a study of chemoradiotherapy in HPV16-positive cancers. For the study at large: Functional T-cell assays on two HPV16-positive patients' cells defined candidate HPV-specific clones and common TCR motifs.

With respect to this clone: Its target is not known.

Study conclusions and caveats: Candidate HPV-specific clones and E7-related TCR motifs grew in tumor during treatment. Better recurrence-free survival went with HPV-responsive T-cell expansion in HPV16-positive patients.

Samples were taken several times over chemoradiotherapy. The table came from immunoSEQ multiplex PCR; TCRdb's copy has only in-frame clones and leaves some out. This sample has tens of thousands of clones; 75% to 85% occur once, and the top ten carry roughly 5%. The CDR3 is 14 residues long. The V gene's germline CDR1 is GTSNPN and CDR2 SVGIG (reference sequence). Trimming removed 2 bases from V and 8 bases from J, with 13 bases in between. This receptor was obtained from a human donor with HPV-associated anogenital cancer. This material consisted of blood, taken from a patient who underwent chemoradiotherapy. This chain connects TRBV30 to TRBJ1-6, with a tentative D call TRBD1 (5 bases). The DNA of the CDR3 is TGTGCCTGGAGTCTGCAGGGAACCCATTCACCCCTCCACTTT. Its protein product is CAWSLQGTHSPLHF.